Below, 19 T cell receptor beta chains from the same sample are listed, as sequenced in a study of technical replicates of blood from several donors. Using immunoSEQ multiplex PCR, the repertoire was profiled, and TCRdb retains in-frame clones only, with some absent. The sample yields roughly 80,000 clones, roughly 94% seen once. The specimen was T cells isolated from PBMCs. These TCRs come from a human donor in good health.

A few counts support this clone. The V call is TRBV9, the J call TRBJ1-1; the match to TRBD1 covers 9 bases. Germline loops: CDR1 SGDLS, CDR2 YYNGEE. After removal of 4 bases from V and 11 bases from J, the junction contained 15 bases not matched to a gene. This CDR3 region has 15 residues. The CDR3 DNA is TGTGCCAGCAGCTCCCGTCCCGGGACAGGGTTCGAGGCTTTCTTT. This gives the protein CASSSRPGTGFEAFF.

Remarks on this clone: Compared with germline, one end of the junction differs, possibly owing to a read error. This chain joins TRBV7-7 and TRBJ1-2; weak D call: TRBD1 (6 bases). The germline CDR1 and CDR2 sequences are SSHAT and FNYEAQ (reference sequence). This CDR3 region has 17 residues. CDR3: CASSRQALRGCKSGYTF. CDR3 bases: TGTGCTAGCAGCCGACAGGCCCTACGGGGATGTAAGAGCGGCTACACCTTC.

The chain uses TRBV11-2 and TRBJ1-1; D perhaps matches TRBD1 (5 bases). The ends were cut back, 7 bases at V and 2 bases at J, with 17 bases in the middle. Germline values: CDR1 SGHAT, CDR2 FQNNGV. The CDR3 covers 15 residues. CDR3 sequence reads: CASTILEDINTEAFF. The CDR3 nucleotides are TGTGCCAGCACCATTTTAGAGGACATAAACACTGAAGCTTTCTTT.

V gene TRBV11-2 combines with J gene TRBJ2-7, with 8 nucleotides matching TRBD1. V lost 5 bases, J lost 5 bases, and 14 bases stayed unmatched. CDR1 and CDR2 from the germline V gene are SGHAT and FQNNGV. This CDR3 is 16 amino acids long. In DNA form, the CDR3 reads TGTGCCAGCAGCCCCCGGCCCAGGGGGCGCATCCACGAGCAGTACTTC. Protein product: CASSPRPRGRIHEQYF.

The J gene is TRBJ2-1, the V gene TRBV6-5; TRBD1 agrees at 9 bases. With V trimmed by 7 bases and J by 5 bases, 9 bases remained unmatched. Germline CDR1 is MNHEY and CDR2 is SVGAGI. CDR3 length: 15 amino acids. The CDR3 here is CASTHFGTGNNEQFF. CDR3 in DNA: TGTGCCAGCACCCACTTTGGGACAGGGAACAATGAGCAGTTCTTC.

The chain carries TRBV4-1 and TRBJ2-7; 7 bases are a match to TRBD2. V shed 4 bases, J shed 2 bases, and the junction held 8 bases outside the gene matches. The CDR3 spans 15 residues. The germline gives CDR1 MGHRA, CDR2 YSYEKL. DNA for the CDR3: TGCGCCAGCAGCCGCACGAACGCGGGGGCCTACGAGCAGTACTTC. The encoded protein is CASSRTNAGAYEQYF.

The chain carries TRBV7-9 and TRBJ1-4; D is perhaps TRBD1 (6 bases). There are 15 residues in the CDR3. Trimming shortened V by 5 bases and J by 2 bases, and 12 bases separated the two germline ends. Germline V gene data show CDR1 as SEHNR and CDR2 as FQNEAQ (reference sequence). CDR3 nucleotides: TGTGCCAGCAGCCCAAACAGGGACACTAATGAAAAACTGTTTTTT. Encoded protein: CASSPNRDTNEKLFF.

The chain links TRBV19 to TRBJ1-2, with D maybe TRBD1 (6 bases). The V gene lost 4 bases and the J gene lost 7 bases, with 10 bases spanning the gap. This CDR3 contains 12 residues. Germline V gives CDR1 LNHDA, CDR2 SQIVND (reference sequence). This CDR3 reads CASSTTGPGYTF. CDR3 sequence (DNA): TGTGCCAGTAGTACGACAGGTCCTGGCTACACCTTC.

This sequence joins TRBV30 and TRBJ2-1, with 8 bases lining up with TRBD2. Trimming at V came to 3 bases and at J to 2 bases, leaving 6 bases not matched to a gene. This CDR3 comprises 15 residues. The germline V gene encodes CDR1 GTSNPN and CDR2 SVGIG (reference sequence). CDR3 coding DNA: TGTGCCTGGAGCTGGGCGGGAGGCCCCTACAATGAGCAGTTCTTC. Amino acid sequence: CAWSWAGGPYNEQFF.

The rearrangement joins TRBV6-5 to TRBJ2-3, with 7 positions matching TRBD2. V was clipped by 2 bases and J by 4 bases; unmatched bases: 6. The CDR3 length is 15 residues. The germline V gene has CDR1 MNHEY and CDR2 SVGAGI. The CDR3 DNA follows: TGTGCCAGCAGTTACGTGGGAGGGCAAGCAGATACGCAGTATTTT. Its protein is CASSYVGGQADTQYF.

There are a few counts of this clone. The chain joins TRBV14 to TRBJ2-1; a weak D match, TRBD2 (6 bases). From germline, CDR1 is SGHDN and CDR2 FVKESK. The germline V and J ends were trimmed by 6 bases and 0 bases, with 15 bases remaining between them. The CDR3 length is 16 residues. Here the CDR3 reads CASSQTLAFSYNEQFF. The CDR3 DNA follows: TGTGCCAGCAGTCAAACCCTAGCGTTCTCCTACAATGAGCAGTTCTTC.

This chain links TRBV6-1 with TRBJ1-4, with a possible D match to TRBD1 (5 bases). V lost 1 base and J 8 bases, leaving 14 bases between the germline ends. This CDR3 is built from 15 residues. Germline V gives CDR1 MNHNS, CDR2 SASEGT. In nucleotides, the CDR3 is TGTGCCAGCAGTGAAGAAGGACATTTGGGGGAAAAACTGTTTTTT. Translation: CASSEEGHLGEKLFF.

The chain employs TRBV21-1 and TRBJ2-7; TRBD1, the table's D call, was not compared with the DNA. TRBV21-1 is flagged as a pseudogene. This CDR3 comprises 11 residues. The CDR3, as DNA: TGTGCCAGCAGCGGCAGCTACGAGCAGTACTTC. Protein sequence: CASSGSYEQYF.

This clone was observed a handful of times. V usage is TRBV30 and J usage is TRBJ2-1; TRBD1 aligns across 7 bases. With V trimmed by 5 bases and J by 4 bases, 14 bases remained unmatched. This CDR3 comprises 16 residues. CDR1 is GTSNPN and CDR2 is SVGIG in the germline V gene (reference sequence). The DNA of the CDR3 is TGTGCCTGGGGGCGAACCCGACAGGGAATTTACAATGAGCAGTTCTTC. It codes for CAWGRTRQGIYNEQFF.

The J gene is TRBJ1-2, the V gene TRBV4-3, with 8 bases aligning to TRBD1. This CDR3 contains 18 residues. CDR1 LGHNA and CDR2 YSLEER come from the germline V gene. V was pared by 1 base and J by 4 bases, with 14 bases of the junction left unmatched. Written as DNA, the CDR3 is TGCGCCAGCAGCCAAGTAATGTCTTCGGGGACAGGACTCTATGGCTACACCTTC. Amino acids: CASSQVMSSGTGLYGYTF.

This clone was recorded once. V usage is TRBV2 and J usage is TRBJ1-2; a weak D match, TRBD1 (6 bases). Germline loops: CDR1 SNHLY, CDR2 FYNNEI. The CDR3 sequence is 13 residues long. Trimming shortened V by 6 bases and J by 10 bases, and 18 bases separated the two germline ends. CDR3 loop: CASRHREGNSYTF. The CDR3 nucleotides are TGTGCCAGCAGGCACAGGGAAGGGAACTCCTACACCTTC.

The CDR3 DNA reads as TGTGCCAGCAGCTTAACTCAGATCCACGAGCAGTACTTC. It specifies CASSLTQIHEQYF. This chain connects TRBV7-3 to TRBJ2-7; no reliable D call. The CDR3 consists of 13 residues. Germline V gene lookup returns CDR1 SGHTA and CDR2 FQGTGA. Trimming cost V 0 bases and J 5 bases, with 8 bases left between them.

V usage is TRBV7-3 and J usage is TRBJ2-2; 8 bases are a match to TRBD1. J gave up 4 bases and V 1 base, and 8 bases lay outside the gene matches. This CDR3 is built from 17 residues. Germline V gene sequence: CDR1 SGHTA, CDR2 FQGTGA. CDR3 in amino acids: CASSLSLGQAITGELFF. In DNA form, the CDR3 reads TGTGCCAGCAGCTTAAGTTTGGGACAGGCGATCACCGGGGAGCTGTTTTTT.

This chain joins TRBV30 and TRBJ1-1; D call uncertain. The CDR3 is 11 amino acids. V was clipped by 2 bases and J by 11 bases, with 12 bases between them. Germline V CDR1 and CDR2: GTSNPN, SVGIG (reference sequence). The CDR3 DNA is TGTGCCTGGAGTAATAGAGAAGAGGCTTTCTTT. The encoded protein is CAWSNREEAFF.